The 5 T cell receptor beta chains below were found in one sample sequenced in a study of shared clonotypes between healthy human individuals. Method: immunoSEQ multiplex PCR; TCRdb's copy keeps in-frame clones and lacks some. The sample includes 2 million to 3 million clones, roughly 93% of them seen just once. Sequencing was carried out using naive CD4+ T cells from PBMCs. Stated subset: CD45RA+ positively selected. The receptors stem from a man aged 18 to 29 in good health. Some clones in this sample may be carry-over from other donors' samples.

Worth noting for this clone: Other DNA sequences in this specimen translate into the identical CDR3. The rearrangement joins TRBV6-5 to TRBJ2-7, with D uncertain. V was clipped by 2 bases and J by 3 bases, with 8 bases between them. Germline V gene lookup returns CDR1 MNHEY and CDR2 SVGAGI. This CDR3 is 13 amino acids long. CDR3 amino acids: CASSYDRNYEQYF. The DNA of the CDR3 is TGTGCCAGCAGTTACGATAGGAACTACGAGCAGTACTTC.

J is TRBJ2-1 and V is TRBV5-1, with 7 bases lining up with TRBD1. The CDR3 covers 15 residues. V trimming: 2 bases; J trimming: 4 bases; junction bases outside the gene matches: 6. Germline V gives CDR1 SGHRS, CDR2 YFSETQ. The CDR3 DNA follows: TGCGCCAGCAGCTTCCCCGGGACAGTTTACAATGAGCAGTTCTTC. This gives the protein CASSFPGTVYNEQFF.

Only a few counts were recorded for this clone. The V and J genes are TRBV9 and TRBJ1-1; no clear D gene. CDR3 size: 13 residues. Germline values: CDR1 SGDLS, CDR2 YYNGEE. V lost 0 bases to trimming and J lost 3 bases, with 6 bases between them. CDR3 amino acids: CASSVEVDTEAFF. In DNA form, the CDR3 reads TGTGCCAGCAGCGTAGAGGTGGACACTGAAGCTTTCTTT.

This chain joins TRBV15 and TRBJ2-7; 7 bases map to TRBD1. The CDR3 consists of 14 residues. The germline CDR1 and CDR2 sequences are LNHNV and YYDKDF (reference sequence). The junction had 5 bases not matched to a gene; V was cut back by 5 bases and J by 1 base. The CDR3 spells CATSSTTGSYEQYF. In nucleotides, the CDR3 is TGTGCCACCAGCTCCACGACAGGGTCCTACGAGCAGTACTTC.

This chain connects TRBV14 to TRBJ2-3; perhaps TRBD2 as D (5 bases). Germline-derived CDR1 and CDR2 are SGHDN and FVKESK. The CDR3 extends over 13 amino acids. The ends were cut back, 4 bases at V and 3 bases at J, with 8 bases in the middle. For the CDR3, the DNA is TGTGCCAGCAGCCGCCGAGGGACAGATACGCAGTATTTT. Its translation is CASSRRGTDTQYF.